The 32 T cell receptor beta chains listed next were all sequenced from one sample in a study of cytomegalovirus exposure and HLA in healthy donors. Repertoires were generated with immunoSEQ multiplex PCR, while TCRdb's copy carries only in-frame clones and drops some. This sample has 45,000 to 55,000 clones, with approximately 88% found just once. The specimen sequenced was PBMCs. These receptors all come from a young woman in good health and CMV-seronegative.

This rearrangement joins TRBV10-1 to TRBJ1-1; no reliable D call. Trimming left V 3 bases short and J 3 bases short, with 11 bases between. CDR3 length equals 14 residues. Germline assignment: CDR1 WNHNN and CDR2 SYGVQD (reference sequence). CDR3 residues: CASSEGEGDTEAFF. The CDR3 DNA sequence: TGCGCCAGCAGTGAAGGAGAGGGAGACACTGAAGCTTTCTTT.

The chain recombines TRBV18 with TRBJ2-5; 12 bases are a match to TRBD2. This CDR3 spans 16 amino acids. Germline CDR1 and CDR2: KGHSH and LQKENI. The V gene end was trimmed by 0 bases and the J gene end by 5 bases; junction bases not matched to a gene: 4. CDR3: CASSPPSTSGRETQYF. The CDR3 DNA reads TGTGCCAGCTCACCACCGAGCACTAGCGGGAGGGAGACCCAGTACTTC.

In nucleotides, the CDR3 is TGTGCCAGCGGGACAGGGTTATACGAGCAGTACTTC. Its translation is CASGTGLYEQYF. The chain uses TRBV28 and TRBJ2-7, with TRBD1 identical over 9 bases. There are 12 residues in the CDR3. V was clipped by 8 bases and J by 4 bases; unmatched bases: 3. Germline CDR1 MDHEN, CDR2 SYDVKM.

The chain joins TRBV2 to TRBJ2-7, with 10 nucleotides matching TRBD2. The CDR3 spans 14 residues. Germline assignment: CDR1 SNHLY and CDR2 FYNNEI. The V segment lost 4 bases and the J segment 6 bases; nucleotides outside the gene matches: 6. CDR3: CASSGTSGGTEQYF. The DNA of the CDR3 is TGTGCCAGCAGTGGGACTAGCGGAGGAACCGAGCAGTACTTC. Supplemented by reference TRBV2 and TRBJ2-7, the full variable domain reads EPEVTQTPSHQVTQMGQEVILRCVPISNHLYFYWYRQILGQKVEFLVSFYNNEISEKSEIFDDQFSVERPDGSNFTLKIRSTKLEDSAMYFCASSGTSGGTEQYFGPGTRLTVT.

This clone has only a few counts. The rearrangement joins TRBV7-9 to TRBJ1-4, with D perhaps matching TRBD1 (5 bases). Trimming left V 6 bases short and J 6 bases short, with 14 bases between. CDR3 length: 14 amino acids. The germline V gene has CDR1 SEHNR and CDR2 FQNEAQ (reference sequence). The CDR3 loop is CASRKYGGDEKLFF. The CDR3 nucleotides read TGTGCCAGCAGGAAGTACGGAGGGGATGAAAAACTGTTTTTT.

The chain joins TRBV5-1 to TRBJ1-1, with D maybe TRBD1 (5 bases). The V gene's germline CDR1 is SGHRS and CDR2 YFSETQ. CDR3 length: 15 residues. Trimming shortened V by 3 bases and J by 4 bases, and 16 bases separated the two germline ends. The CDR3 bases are TGCGCCAGCAGCTCGGGGTTAGCGGGGGGCACTGAAGCTTTCTTT. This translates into CASSSGLAGGTEAFF.

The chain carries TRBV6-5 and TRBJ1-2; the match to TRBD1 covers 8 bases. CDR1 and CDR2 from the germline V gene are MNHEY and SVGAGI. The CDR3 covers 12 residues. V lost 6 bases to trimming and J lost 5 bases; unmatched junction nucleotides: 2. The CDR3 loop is CASRTGGYGYTF. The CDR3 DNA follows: TGTGCCAGCAGAACAGGGGGGTATGGCTACACCTTC.

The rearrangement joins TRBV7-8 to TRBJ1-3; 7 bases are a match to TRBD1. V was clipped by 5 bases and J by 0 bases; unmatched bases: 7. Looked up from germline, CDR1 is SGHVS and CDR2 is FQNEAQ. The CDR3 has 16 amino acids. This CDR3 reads CASSQDRLISGNTIYF. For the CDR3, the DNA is TGTGCCAGCAGCCAGGACAGGCTGATCTCTGGAAACACCATATATTTT.

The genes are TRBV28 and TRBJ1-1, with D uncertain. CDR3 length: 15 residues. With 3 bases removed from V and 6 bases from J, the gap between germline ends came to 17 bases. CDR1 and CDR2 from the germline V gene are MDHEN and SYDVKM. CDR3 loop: CASSFGATGGPEAFF. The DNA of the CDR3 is TGTGCCAGCAGTTTCGGTGCAACCGGCGGGCCTGAAGCTTTCTTT. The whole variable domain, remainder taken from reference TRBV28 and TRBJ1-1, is DVKVTQSSRYLVKRTGEKVFLECVQDMDHENMFWYRQDPGLGLRLIYFSYDVKMKEKGDIPEGYSVSREKKERFSLILESASTNQTSMYLCASSFGATGGPEAFFGQGTRLTVV.

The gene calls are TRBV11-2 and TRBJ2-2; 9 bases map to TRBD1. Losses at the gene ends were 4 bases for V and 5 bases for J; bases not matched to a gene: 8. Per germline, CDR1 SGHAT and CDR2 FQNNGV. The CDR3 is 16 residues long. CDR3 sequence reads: CASSSANRGRTGELFF. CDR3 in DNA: TGTGCCAGCAGCTCCGCGAACAGGGGGCGAACCGGGGAGCTGTTTTTT.

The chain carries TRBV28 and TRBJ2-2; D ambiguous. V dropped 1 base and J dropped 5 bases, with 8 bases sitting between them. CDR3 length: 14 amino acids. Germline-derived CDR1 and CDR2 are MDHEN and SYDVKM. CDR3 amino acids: CASSLLSVTGELFF. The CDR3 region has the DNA TGTGCCAGCAGTTTATTAAGCGTTACCGGGGAGCTGTTTTTT.

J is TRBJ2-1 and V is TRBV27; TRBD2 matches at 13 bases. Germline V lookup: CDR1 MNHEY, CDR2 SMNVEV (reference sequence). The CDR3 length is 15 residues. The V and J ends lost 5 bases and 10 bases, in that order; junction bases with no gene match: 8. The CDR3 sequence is CASSPLAGGAQEQFF. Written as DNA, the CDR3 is TGTGCCAGCAGTCCACTAGCGGGAGGGGCCCAGGAGCAGTTCTTC.

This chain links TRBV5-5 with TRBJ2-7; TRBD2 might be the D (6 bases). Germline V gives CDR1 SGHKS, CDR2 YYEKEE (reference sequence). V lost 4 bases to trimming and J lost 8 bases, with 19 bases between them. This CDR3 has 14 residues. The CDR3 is CASSPARESFQQYF. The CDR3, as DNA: TGTGCCAGCAGCCCCGCCCGGGAGAGCTTCCAGCAGTACTTC.

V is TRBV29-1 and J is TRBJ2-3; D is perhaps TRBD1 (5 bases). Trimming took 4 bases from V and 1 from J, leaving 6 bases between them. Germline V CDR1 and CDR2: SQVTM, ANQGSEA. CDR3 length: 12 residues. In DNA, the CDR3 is TGCAGCGTTGTGACAGGCACAGATACGCAGTATTTT. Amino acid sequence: CSVVTGTDTQYF.

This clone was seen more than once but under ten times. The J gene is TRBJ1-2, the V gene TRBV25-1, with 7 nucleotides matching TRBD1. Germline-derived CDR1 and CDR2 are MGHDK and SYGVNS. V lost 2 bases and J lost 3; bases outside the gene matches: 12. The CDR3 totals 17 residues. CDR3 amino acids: CASSEGSRGPLDYGYTF. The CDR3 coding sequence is TGTGCCAGCAGTGAAGGGTCGAGGGGGCCCTTGGACTATGGCTACACCTTC.

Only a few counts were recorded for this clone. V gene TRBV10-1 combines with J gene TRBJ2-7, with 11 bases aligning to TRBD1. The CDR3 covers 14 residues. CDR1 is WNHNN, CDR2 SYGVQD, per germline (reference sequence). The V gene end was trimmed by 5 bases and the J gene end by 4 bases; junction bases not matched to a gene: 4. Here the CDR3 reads CASSQGTGGYEQYF. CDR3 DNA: TGCGCCAGCAGTCAAGGGACAGGGGGGTACGAGCAGTACTTC.

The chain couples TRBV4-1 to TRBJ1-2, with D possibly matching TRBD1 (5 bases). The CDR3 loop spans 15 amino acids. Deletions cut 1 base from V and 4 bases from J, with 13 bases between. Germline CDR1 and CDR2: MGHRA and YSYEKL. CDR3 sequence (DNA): TGCGCCAGCAGCCAAGTTTTTGGGGCTTTCTATGGCTACACCTTC. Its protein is CASSQVFGAFYGYTF.

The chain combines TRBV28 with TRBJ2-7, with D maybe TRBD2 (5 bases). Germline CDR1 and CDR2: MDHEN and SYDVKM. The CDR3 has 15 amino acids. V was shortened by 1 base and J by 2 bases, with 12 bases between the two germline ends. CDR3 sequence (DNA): TGTGCCAGCAGTTTATTTCGAGGGCAAGCCTACGAGCAGTACTTC. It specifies CASSLFRGQAYEQYF.

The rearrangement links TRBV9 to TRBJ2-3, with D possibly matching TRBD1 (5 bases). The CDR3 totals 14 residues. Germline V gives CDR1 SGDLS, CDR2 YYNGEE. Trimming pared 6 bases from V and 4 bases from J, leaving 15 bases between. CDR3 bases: TGTGCCAGCACCCGGGTAGGGGTATCAGATACGCAGTATTTT. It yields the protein CASTRVGVSDTQYF.

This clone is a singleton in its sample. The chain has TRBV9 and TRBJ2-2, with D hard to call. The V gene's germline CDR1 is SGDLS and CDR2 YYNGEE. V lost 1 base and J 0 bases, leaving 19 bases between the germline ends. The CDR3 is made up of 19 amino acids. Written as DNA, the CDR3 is TGTGCCAGCAGCGTACTCGGTGGCAGCGAGAAACCGAACACCGGGGAGCTGTTTTTT. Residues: CASSVLGGSEKPNTGELFF.

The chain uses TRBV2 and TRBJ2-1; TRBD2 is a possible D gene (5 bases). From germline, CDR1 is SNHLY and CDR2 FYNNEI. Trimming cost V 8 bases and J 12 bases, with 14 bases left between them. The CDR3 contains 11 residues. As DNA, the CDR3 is TGTGCCAGCCGGAGGCTAGAGGTGCAGTTCTTC. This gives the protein CASRRLEVQFF. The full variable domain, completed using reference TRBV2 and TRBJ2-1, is EPEVTQTPSHQVTQMGQEVILRCVPISNHLYFYWYRQILGQKVEFLVSFYNNEISEKSEIFDDQFSVERPDGSNFTLKIRSTKLEDSAMYFCASRRLEVQFFGPGTRLTVL.

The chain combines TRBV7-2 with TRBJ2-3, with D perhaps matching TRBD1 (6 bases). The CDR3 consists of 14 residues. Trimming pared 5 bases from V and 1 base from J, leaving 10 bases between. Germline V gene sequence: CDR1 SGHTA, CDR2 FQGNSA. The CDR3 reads CASSLRQGTDTQYF. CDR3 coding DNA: TGTGCCAGCAGCCTCCGACAGGGCACAGATACGCAGTATTTT.

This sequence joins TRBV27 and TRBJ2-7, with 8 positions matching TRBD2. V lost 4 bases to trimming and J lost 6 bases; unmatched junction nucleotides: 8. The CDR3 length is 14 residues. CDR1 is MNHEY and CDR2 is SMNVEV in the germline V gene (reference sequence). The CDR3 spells CASSSSGLVLEQYF. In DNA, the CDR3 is TGTGCCAGCAGTTCATCGGGACTAGTCCTCGAGCAGTACTTC.

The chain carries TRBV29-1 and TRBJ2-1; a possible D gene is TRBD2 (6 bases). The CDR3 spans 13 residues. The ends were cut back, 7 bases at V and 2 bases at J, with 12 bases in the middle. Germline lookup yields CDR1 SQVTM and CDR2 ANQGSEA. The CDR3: CSAVAVAYNEQFF. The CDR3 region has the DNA TGCAGCGCAGTAGCGGTTGCCTACAATGAGCAGTTCTTC.

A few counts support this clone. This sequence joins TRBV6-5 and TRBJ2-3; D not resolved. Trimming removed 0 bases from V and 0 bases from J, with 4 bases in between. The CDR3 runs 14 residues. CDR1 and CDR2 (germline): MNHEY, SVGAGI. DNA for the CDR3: TGTGCCAGCAGTTACTCTCCGAGCACAGATACGCAGTATTTT. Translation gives CASSYSPSTDTQYF.

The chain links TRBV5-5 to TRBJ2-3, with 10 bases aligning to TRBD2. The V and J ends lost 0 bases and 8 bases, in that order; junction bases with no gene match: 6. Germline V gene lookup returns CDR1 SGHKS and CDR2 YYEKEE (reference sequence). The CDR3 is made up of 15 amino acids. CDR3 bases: TGTGCCAGCAGCTTGGGAAGCGGGAGGGCCGCTACGCAGTATTTT. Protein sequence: CASSLGSGRAATQYF.

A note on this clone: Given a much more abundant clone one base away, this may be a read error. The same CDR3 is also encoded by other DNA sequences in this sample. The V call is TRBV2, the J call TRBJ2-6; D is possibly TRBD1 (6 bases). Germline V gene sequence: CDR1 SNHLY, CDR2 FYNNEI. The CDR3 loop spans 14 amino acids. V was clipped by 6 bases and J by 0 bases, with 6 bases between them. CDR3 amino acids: CASRQGSGANVLTF. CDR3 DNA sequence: TGTGCCAGCAGACAGGGCTCTGGGGCCAACGTCCTGACTTTC.

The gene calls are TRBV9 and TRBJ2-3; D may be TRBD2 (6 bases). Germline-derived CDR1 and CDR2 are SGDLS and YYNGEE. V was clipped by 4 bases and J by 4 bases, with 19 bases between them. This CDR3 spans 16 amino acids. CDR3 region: CASSPRGLPGADTQYF. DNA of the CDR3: TGTGCCAGCAGCCCAAGGGGACTCCCCGGAGCAGATACGCAGTATTTT.

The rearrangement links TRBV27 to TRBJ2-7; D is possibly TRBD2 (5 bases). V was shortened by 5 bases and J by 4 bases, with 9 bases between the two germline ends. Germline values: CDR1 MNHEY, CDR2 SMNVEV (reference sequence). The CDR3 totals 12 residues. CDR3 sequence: CASSPSGYEQYF. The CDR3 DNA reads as TGTGCCAGCAGTCCCTCGGGGTACGAGCAGTACTTC.

The CDR3 loop is CASRDTGGAYEQYF. DNA for the CDR3: TGTGCCAGCAGGGATACAGGGGGGGCCTACGAGCAGTACTTC. The chain carries TRBV6-1 and TRBJ2-7, with TRBD1 as a possible D gene (8 bases). This CDR3 is 14 amino acids long. In germline, CDR1 is MNHNS, CDR2 SASEGT. With 6 bases removed from V and 2 bases from J, the gap between germline ends came to 14 bases.

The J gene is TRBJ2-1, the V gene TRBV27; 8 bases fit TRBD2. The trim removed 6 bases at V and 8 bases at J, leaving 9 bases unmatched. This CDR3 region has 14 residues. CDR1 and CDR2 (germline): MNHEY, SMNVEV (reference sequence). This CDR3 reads CASSHGTSWYEQFF. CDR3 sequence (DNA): TGTGCCAGCAGCCACGGGACTAGTTGGTATGAGCAGTTCTTC.

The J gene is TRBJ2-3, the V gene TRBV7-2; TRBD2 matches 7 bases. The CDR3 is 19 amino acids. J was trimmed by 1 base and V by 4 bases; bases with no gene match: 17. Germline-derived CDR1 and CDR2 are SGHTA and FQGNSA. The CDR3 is CASSSLNRIGRVGTDTQYF. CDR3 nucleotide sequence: TGTGCCAGCAGCTCACTAAATCGTATAGGGAGGGTTGGCACAGATACGCAGTATTTT.